The 5 T cell receptor beta chains reported below all come from one sample, sequenced in a study of T cell responses to AZD1222 COVID-19 vaccine (dated by TCRdb to about 2021). This specimen's time point label, per the study, means: baseline before first vaccination. Receptor amplification or capture employed the immunoSEQ multiplex PCR assay. Entries here come from immuneACCESS through TCRdb and include only in-frame sequences with V and J called. Some clones fail to appear in such tables; in the studies checked, an unresolved V gene covers under half of the shortfall, and the cause of the remainder is unknown. The sample contains some 150,000 clones, 70% to 90% of them found a single time. The top ten constitute approximately 3.1% of the sample. The sequencing used peripheral blood, collected on day 0 of AZD1222 vaccination. Source of these receptors: an adult in good health.

This chain links TRBV7-3 with TRBJ2-5; D gene ambiguous. Germline CDR1 is SGHTA and CDR2 is FQGTGA. The CDR3 covers 13 residues. Trimming cost V 4 bases and J 5 bases, with 11 bases left between them. The CDR3 DNA reads TGTGCCAGCAGCTCCTACCTAGGGGAGACCCAGTACTTC. Protein product: CASSSYLGETQYF.

The J gene is TRBJ1-2, the V gene TRBV18; D gene unclear. Trimming took 2 bases from V and 0 from J, leaving 16 bases between them. Germline-derived CDR1 and CDR2 are KGHSH and LQKENI. The CDR3 has 17 amino acids. The DNA for the CDR3 is TGTGCCAGCTCACCAACCGGGGAGAGGGCTACTAACTATGGCTACACCTTC. This codes for CASSPTGERATNYGYTF.

The chain combines TRBV27 with TRBJ1-6; tentative D call: TRBD1 (6 bases). The CDR3 has 13 amino acids. CDR1 is MNHEY and CDR2 is SMNVEV in the germline V gene (reference sequence). V was clipped by 7 bases and J by 6 bases, with 10 bases between them. CDR3: CASTTGFNSPLHF. The CDR3, as DNA: TGTGCCAGCACTACAGGGTTTAATTCACCCCTCCACTTT.

CDR3 DNA: TGTGCCAGCAGCCAAGATATTTATTACAGGGGAAACTATGGCTACACCTTC. This gives the protein CASSQDIYYRGNYGYTF. The V and J genes are TRBV3-1 (or the pseudogene TRBV3-2) and TRBJ1-2; 7 nucleotides align to TRBD1. The CDR3 runs 17 residues. V trimming: 0 bases; J trimming: 2 bases; junction bases outside the gene matches: 9. Looked up from germline, CDR1 is LGHDT and CDR2 is YNNKEL (reference sequence).

The genes are TRBV28 and TRBJ2-1; 7 nucleotides line up with TRBD2. CDR1 and CDR2 (germline): MDHEN, SYDVKM. The CDR3 has 15 amino acids. The trim removed 3 bases at V and 8 bases at J, leaving 10 bases unmatched. CDR3 amino acids: CASSLWEGRDDEQFF. CDR3 in DNA: TGTGCCAGCAGTTTGTGGGAGGGCCGCGACGATGAGCAGTTCTTC.